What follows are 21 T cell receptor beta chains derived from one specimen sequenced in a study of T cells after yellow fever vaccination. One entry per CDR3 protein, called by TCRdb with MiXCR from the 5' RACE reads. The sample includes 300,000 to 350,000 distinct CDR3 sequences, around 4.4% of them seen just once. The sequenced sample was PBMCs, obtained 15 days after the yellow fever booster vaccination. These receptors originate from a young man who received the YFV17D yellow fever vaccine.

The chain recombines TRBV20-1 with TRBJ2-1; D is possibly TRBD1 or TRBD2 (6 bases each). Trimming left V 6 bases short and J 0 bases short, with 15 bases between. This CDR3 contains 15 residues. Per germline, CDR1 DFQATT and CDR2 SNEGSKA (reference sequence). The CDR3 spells CSADGRGPSYNEQFF. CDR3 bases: TGCAGTGCCGATGGACGGGGGCCCTCCTACAATGAGCAGTTCTTC.

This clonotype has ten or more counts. CDR3 loop: CATSDTRQGATEAFF. In DNA, the CDR3 is TGTGCCACCAGTGATACTCGACAGGGAGCGACTGAAGCTTTCTTT. This sequence joins TRBV24-1 and TRBJ1-1; 7 bases align to TRBD1. This CDR3 contains 15 residues. The V segment lost 3 bases and the J segment 5 bases; nucleotides outside the gene matches: 8. Germline-derived CDR1 and CDR2 are KGHDR and SFDVKD.

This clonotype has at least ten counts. This chain's CDR3 is CASSLDSSGYNEQFF. For the CDR3, the DNA is TGCGCCAGCAGCTTGGATTCTAGCGGGTACAATGAGCAGTTCTTC. This rearrangement joins TRBV5-1 to TRBJ2-1; 8 bases line up with TRBD2. Germline V gene lookup returns CDR1 SGHRS and CDR2 YFSETQ. This CDR3 comprises 15 residues. With V trimmed by 0 bases and J by 4 bases, 3 bases remained unmatched. Filled out from reference TRBV5-1 and TRBJ2-1, the complete variable domain reads KAGVTQTPRYLIKTRGQQVTLSCSPISGHRSVSWYQQTPGQGLQFLFEYFSETQRNKGNFPGRFSGRQFSNSRSEMNVSTLELGDSALYLCASSLDSSGYNEQFFGPGTRLTVL.

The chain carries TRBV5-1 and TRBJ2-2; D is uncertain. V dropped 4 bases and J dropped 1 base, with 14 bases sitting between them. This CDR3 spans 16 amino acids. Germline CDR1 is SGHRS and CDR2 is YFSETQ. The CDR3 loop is CASSPLRIENTGELFF. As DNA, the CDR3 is TGCGCCAGCAGCCCCCTTAGAATCGAGAACACCGGGGAGCTGTTTTTT.

The CDR3 DNA reads TGTGCCAGCTCACCACTTAGGGACTGGAACACTGAAGCTTTCTTT. It translates to CASSPLRDWNTEAFF. The chain has TRBV18 and TRBJ1-1, with D perhaps TRBD1 (5 bases). Deletions cut 1 base from V and 1 base from J, with 10 bases between. The CDR3 consists of 15 residues. From germline, CDR1 is KGHSH and CDR2 LQKENI.

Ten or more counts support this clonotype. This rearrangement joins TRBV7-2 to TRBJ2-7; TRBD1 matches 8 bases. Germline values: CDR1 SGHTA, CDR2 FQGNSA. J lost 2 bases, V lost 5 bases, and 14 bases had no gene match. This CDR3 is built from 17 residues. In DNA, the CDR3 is TGTGCCAGCAGCCACACACGGGACAGGTCGTTTCCCTACGAGCAGTACTTC. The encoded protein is CASSHTRDRSFPYEQYF.

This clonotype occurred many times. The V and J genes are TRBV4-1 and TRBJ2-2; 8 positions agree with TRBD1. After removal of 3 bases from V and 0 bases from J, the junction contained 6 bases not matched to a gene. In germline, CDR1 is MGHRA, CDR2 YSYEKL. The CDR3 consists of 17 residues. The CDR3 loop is CASSQARTGSNTGELFF. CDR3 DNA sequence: TGCGCCAGCAGCCAGGCCCGGACAGGGTCGAACACCGGGGAGCTGTTTTTT.

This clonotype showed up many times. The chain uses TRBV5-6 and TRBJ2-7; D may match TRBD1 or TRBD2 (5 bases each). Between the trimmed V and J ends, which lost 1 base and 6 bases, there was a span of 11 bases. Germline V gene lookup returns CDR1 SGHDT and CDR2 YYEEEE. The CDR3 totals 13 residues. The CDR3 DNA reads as TGTGCCAGCAGCTTGAGGGGACCAGGCGAGCAGTACTTC. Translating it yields CASSLRGPGEQYF.

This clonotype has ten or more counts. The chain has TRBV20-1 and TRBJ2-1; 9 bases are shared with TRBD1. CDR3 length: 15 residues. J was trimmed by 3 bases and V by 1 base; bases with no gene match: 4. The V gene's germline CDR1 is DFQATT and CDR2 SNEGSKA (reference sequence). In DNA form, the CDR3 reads TGCAGTGCTAGAGCGGACAGGGGCTTCTACAATGAGCAGTTCTTC. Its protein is CSARADRGFYNEQFF.

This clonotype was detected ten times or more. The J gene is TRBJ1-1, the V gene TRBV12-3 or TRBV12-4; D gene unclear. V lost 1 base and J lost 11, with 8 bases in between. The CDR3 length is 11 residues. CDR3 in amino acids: CASSLGSFAFF. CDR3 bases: TGTGCCAGCAGTTTAGGAAGTTTCGCTTTCTTT.

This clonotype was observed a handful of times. In DNA form, the CDR3 reads TGCGCCAGCAGCTTGGGGGGGAACTCCTATAATTCACCCCTCCACTTT. The encoded protein is CASSLGGNSYNSPLHF. The genes are TRBV5-1 and TRBJ1-6; a weak D match, TRBD1 (5 bases). Trimming took 0 bases from V and 0 from J, leaving 7 bases between them. The CDR3 length is 16 residues. Germline lookup yields CDR1 SGHRS and CDR2 YFSETQ.

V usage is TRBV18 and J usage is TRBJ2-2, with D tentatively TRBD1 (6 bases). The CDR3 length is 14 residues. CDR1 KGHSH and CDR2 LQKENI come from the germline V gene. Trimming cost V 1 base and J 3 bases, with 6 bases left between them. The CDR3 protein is CASSPQGDTGELFF. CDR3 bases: TGTGCCAGCTCACCACAGGGGGACACCGGGGAGCTGTTTTTT.

Here the CDR3 reads CASSYSLAYGYTF. CDR3 DNA sequence: TGTGCCAGCAGTTACTCGCTGGCCTATGGCTACACCTTC. This chain uses TRBV6-5 with TRBJ1-2, with D uncertain. This CDR3 has 13 amino acids. In germline, CDR1 is MNHEY, CDR2 SVGAGI. Between the trimmed V and J ends, which lost 0 bases and 4 bases, there was a span of 6 bases.

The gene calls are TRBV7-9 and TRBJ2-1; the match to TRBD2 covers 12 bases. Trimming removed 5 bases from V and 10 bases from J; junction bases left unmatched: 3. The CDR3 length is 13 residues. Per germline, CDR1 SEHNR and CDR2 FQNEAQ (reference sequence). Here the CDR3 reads CASSLTSGGEQFF. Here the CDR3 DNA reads TGTGCCAGCAGCCTAACTAGCGGGGGGGAGCAGTTCTTC.

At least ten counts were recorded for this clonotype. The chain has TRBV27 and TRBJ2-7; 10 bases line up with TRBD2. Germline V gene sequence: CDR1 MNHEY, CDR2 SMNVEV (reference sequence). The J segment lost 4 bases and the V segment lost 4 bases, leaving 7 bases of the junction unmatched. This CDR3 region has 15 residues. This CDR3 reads CASSSSLAGEYEQYV. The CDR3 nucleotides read TGTGCCAGCAGTTCCAGCCTAGCGGGGGAATACGAGCAGTACGTC.

DNA of the CDR3: TGTGCCAGCAGCTTAGCGTTTGGGCCCGGGGGAAACACCGGGGAGCTGTTTTTT. Protein: CASSLAFGPGGNTGELFF. The chain joins TRBV7-2 to TRBJ2-2; weak D call: TRBD2 (6 bases). The CDR3 is 18 amino acids. V was trimmed by 0 bases and J by 2 bases, leaving 16 bases between them. Germline V CDR1 and CDR2: SGHTA, FQGNSA. Variable domain in full (rest from reference TRBV7-2 and TRBJ2-2): GAGVSQSPSNKVTEKGKDVELRCDPISGHTALYWYRQSLGQGLEFLIYFQGNSAPDKSGLPSDRFSAERTGGSVSTLTIQRTQQEDSAVYLCASSLAFGPGGNTGELFFGEGSRLTVL.

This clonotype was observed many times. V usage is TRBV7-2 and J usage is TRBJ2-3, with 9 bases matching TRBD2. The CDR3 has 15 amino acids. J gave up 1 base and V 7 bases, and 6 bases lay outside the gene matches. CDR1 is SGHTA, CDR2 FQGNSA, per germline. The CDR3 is CASKSAGGGTDTQYF. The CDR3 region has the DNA TGTGCCAGCAAATCAGCGGGGGGCGGCACAGATACGCAGTATTTT.

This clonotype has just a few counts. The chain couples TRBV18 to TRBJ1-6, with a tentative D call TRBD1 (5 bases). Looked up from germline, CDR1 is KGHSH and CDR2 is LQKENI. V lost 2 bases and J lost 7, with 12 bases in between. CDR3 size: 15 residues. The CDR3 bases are TGTGCCAGCTCACCAGGGACGCTCGTCAATTCACCCCTCCACTTT. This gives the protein CASSPGTLVNSPLHF.

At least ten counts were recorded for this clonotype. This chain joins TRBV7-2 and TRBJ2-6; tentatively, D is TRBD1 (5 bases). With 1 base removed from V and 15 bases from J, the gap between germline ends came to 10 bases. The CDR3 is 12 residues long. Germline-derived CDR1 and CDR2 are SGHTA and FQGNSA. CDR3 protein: CASSLDRQALTF. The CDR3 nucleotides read TGTGCCAGCAGCTTAGACAGGCAGGCCCTGACTTTC.

The CDR3 coding sequence is TGTGCCAGCAGCTTGCTAGCGGGGGAATCCTACAATGAGCAGTTCTTC. Protein sequence: CASSLLAGESYNEQFF. The chain is built from TRBV5-6 and TRBJ2-1, with 10 bases that match TRBD2. In germline, CDR1 is SGHDT, CDR2 YYEEEE. With V trimmed by 1 base and J by 1 base, 2 bases remained unmatched. This CDR3 spans 16 amino acids. The variable domain in full, completed from reference TRBV5-6 and TRBJ2-1, reads DAGVTQSPTHLIKTRGQQVTLRCSPKSGHDTVSWYQQALGQGPQFIFQYYEEEERQRGNFPDRFSGHQFPNYSSELNVNALLLGDSALYLCASSLLAGESYNEQFFGPGTRLTVL.

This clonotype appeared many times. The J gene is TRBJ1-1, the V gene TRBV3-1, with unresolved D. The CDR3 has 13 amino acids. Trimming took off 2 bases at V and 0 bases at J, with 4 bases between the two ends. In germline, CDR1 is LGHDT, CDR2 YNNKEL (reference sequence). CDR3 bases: TGTGCCAGCAGCCAAAGGGTGAACACTGAAGCTTTCTTT. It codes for CASSQRVNTEAFF.